A selection of T cell receptor beta chains follows, all from one sample in a study of T cell changes during pregnancy in multiple sclerosis. Using immunoSEQ multiplex PCR, the repertoire was profiled, and TCRdb retains in-frame clones only, with some absent. Of 80,000 to 100,000 clones in the sample, around 92% are singletons; the top ten hold approximately 2.6%. This material consisted of peripheral blood, taken in the first trimester of pregnancy. The origin of the receptors is a female donor with multiple sclerosis, enrolled in a pregnancy study. Each CDR3 is given with its conserved first and last residue. D genes are given only for firm matches. Clone size is stated in some rows and not others, as once, few, many or a class when expanded.

J: TRBJ2-1
D: NA
size: NA
V: TRBV7-9
CDR3: CASSALLEQFF
DNA: TGTGCCAGCAGCGCCTTACTAGAGCAGTTCTTC

J: TRBJ2-7
D: TRBD2
size: NA
V: TRBV5-6
CDR3: CASSLPGGPTYEQYF
DNA: TGTGCCAGCAGCCTCCCGGGAGGGCCGACCTACGAGCAGTACTTC

J: TRBJ1-5
D: TRBD1
size: NA
V: TRBV27
CDR3: CASSPQGRQPQHF
DNA: TGTGCCAGCAGTCCACAGGGGAGACAGCCCCAGCATTTT

J: TRBJ1-2
D: NA
size: NA
V: TRBV6-5
CDR3: CASSYSSRGVGYGYTF
DNA: TGTGCCAGCAGTTACTCTTCTCGGGGAGTGGGCTATGGCTACACCTTC

J: TRBJ2-7
D: NA
size: once
V: TRBV6-5
CDR3: CASSYQYEQYF
DNA: TGTGCCAGCAGTTACCAATACGAGCAGTACTTC

J: TRBJ2-1
D: NA
size: NA
V: TRBV19
CDR3: CASSIPLVPHNEQFF
DNA: TGTGCCAGTAGTATTCCCCTAGTACCCCACAATGAGCAGTTCTTC

J: TRBJ1-3
D: NA
size: NA
V: TRBV28
CDR3: CASIHASGNTIYF
DNA: TGTGCCAGCATACATGCCTCTGGAAACACCATATATTTT

J: TRBJ2-1
D: TRBD2
size: NA
V: TRBV7-9
CDR3: CASSLAVAGGSYNEQFF
DNA: TGTGCCAGCAGCTTAGCGGTAGCGGGAGGATCCTACAATGAGCAGTTCTTC

J: TRBJ1-5
D: NA
size: NA
V: TRBV7-2
CDR3: CASSYREFQPQHF
DNA: TGTGCCAGCAGCTACAGGGAGTTTCAGCCCCAGCATTTT

J: TRBJ2-1
D: TRBD2
size: NA
V: TRBV6-5
CDR3: CASSYGGGPNNEQFF
DNA: TGTGCCAGCAGTTACGGGGGAGGGCCAAACAATGAGCAGTTCTTC

J: TRBJ2-7
D: NA
size: NA
V: TRBV10-3
CDR3: CAISEGFRTAYEQYF
DNA: TGTGCCATCAGTGAGGGATTTCGGACAGCCTACGAGCAGTACTTC

J: TRBJ2-1
D: TRBD2
size: NA
V: TRBV5-1
CDR3: CASGTSGIYNEQFF
DNA: TGCGCCAGCGGGACTAGCGGAATATACAATGAGCAGTTCTTC

J: TRBJ2-7
D: TRBD1
size: few
V: TRBV30
CDR3: CACFHRGSYEQYF
DNA: TGTGCCTGCTTTCACAGGGGCTCCTACGAGCAGTACTTC

J: TRBJ2-1
D: TRBD2
size: NA
V: TRBV7-2
CDR3: CASSFPLAVYNEQFF
DNA: TGTGCCAGCAGCTTCCCCCTAGCGGTCTACAATGAGCAGTTCTTC

J: TRBJ2-3
D: TRBD2
size: NA
V: TRBV27
CDR3: CASSRPGLASDTQYF
DNA: TGTGCCAGCAGTCGACCGGGACTAGCTTCAGATACGCAGTATTTT

J: TRBJ2-7
D: NA
size: NA
V: TRBV6-5
CDR3: CASRTVQRPYEQYF
DNA: TGTGCCAGCAGAACCGTGCAGCGGCCCTACGAGCAGTACTTC

J: TRBJ2-5
D: NA
size: NA
V: TRBV2
CDR3: CASSEPGVETQYF
DNA: TGTGCCAGCAGTGAACCAGGGGTTGAGACCCAGTACTTC

J: TRBJ2-7
D: TRBD2
size: NA
V: TRBV5-6
CDR3: CASSLGGYGRANEQYF
DNA: TGTGCCAGCAGCTTGGGGGGGTACGGGAGGGCCAACGAGCAGTACTTC

J: TRBJ1-2
D: TRBD1
size: NA
V: TRBV6-6
CDR3: CASRETGTAFDGYTF
DNA: TGTGCCAGCAGGGAGACCGGGACAGCCTTCGATGGCTACACCTTC

J: TRBJ2-1
D: TRBD2
size: NA
V: TRBV5-4
CDR3: CASSFPPSGLAVNEQFF
DNA: TGTGCCAGCAGCTTCCCCCCTTCGGGACTAGCGGTCAATGAGCAGTTCTTC

J: TRBJ2-5
D: NA
size: NA
V: TRBV30
CDR3: CAWSVGTGQETQYF
DNA: TGTGCCTGGAGTGTTGGTACAGGGCAAGAGACCCAGTACTTC

J: TRBJ1-1
D: NA
size: NA
V: TRBV6-5
CDR3: CASSYQDPNTEAFF
DNA: TGTGCCAGCAGTTATCAGGATCCGAACACTGAAGCTTTCTTT

J: TRBJ2-1
D: TRBD1
size: once
V: TRBV4-2
CDR3: CASSQETGALYNEQFF
DNA: TGTGCCAGCAGCCAGGAGACAGGGGCCCTATACAATGAGCAGTTCTTC

J: TRBJ2-1
D: NA
size: once
V: TRBV19
CDR3: CASSIDLTQGYNEQFF
DNA: TGTGCCAGTAGTATAGATCTGACTCAAGGCTACAATGAGCAGTTCTTC

J: TRBJ2-3
D: TRBD2
size: NA
V: TRBV9
CDR3: CASSVESSGSDTQYF
DNA: TGTGCCAGCAGCGTAGAATCTAGCGGGAGTGATACGCAGTATTTT

J: TRBJ2-1
D: TRBD2
size: NA
V: TRBV5-1
CDR3: CASSPVGLAGDYNEQFF
DNA: TGCGCCAGCAGCCCCGTCGGACTAGCGGGAGACTACAATGAGCAGTTCTTC

J: TRBJ2-7
D: NA
size: NA
V: TRBV5-1
CDR3: CASSYDSPPYEQYF
DNA: TGCGCCAGCAGCTATGACTCTCCCCCCTACGAGCAGTACTTC

J: TRBJ1-2
D: TRBD1
size: NA
V: TRBV2
CDR3: CATKGQPVYGYTF
DNA: TGTGCCACCAAGGGACAGCCAGTCTATGGCTACACCTTC

J: TRBJ2-7
D: TRBD2
size: NA
V: TRBV5-5
CDR3: CASSLDFVGGLAVYEQYF
DNA: TGTGCCAGCAGCTTGGATTTTGTGGGTGGACTAGCGGTCTACGAGCAGTACTTC

J: TRBJ2-1
D: TRBD1
size: few
V: TRBV6-5
CDR3: CASIDRGPGREQFF
DNA: TGTGCCAGCATCGACAGGGGGCCCGGTCGTGAGCAGTTCTTC

J: TRBJ2-1
D: TRBD2
size: NA
V: TRBV27
CDR3: CASSKPGLAEFF
DNA: TGTGCCAGCAGTAAACCGGGACTAGCGGAGTTCTTC

J: TRBJ2-7
D: NA
size: NA
V: TRBV27
CDR3: CASSPRQEYTYEQYF
DNA: TGTGCCAGCAGCCCCAGACAGGAATACACCTACGAGCAGTACTTC

J: TRBJ2-7
D: TRBD2
size: NA
V: TRBV7-9
CDR3: CASSSELAGGAEQYF
DNA: TGTGCCAGCAGCTCCGAACTAGCGGGAGGAGCCGAGCAGTACTTC

J: TRBJ2-2
D: TRBD1
size: NA
V: TRBV5-4
CDR3: CASSLDGRGRPGELFF
DNA: TGTGCCAGCAGCTTGGATGGCAGGGGGCGCCCCGGGGAGCTGTTTTTT

J: TRBJ2-2
D: TRBD2
size: NA
V: TRBV5-6
CDR3: CASSLELAGNTGELFF
DNA: TGTGCCAGCAGCTTGGAACTAGCGGGAAACACCGGGGAGCTGTTTTTT

J: TRBJ1-1
D: NA
size: NA
V: TRBV4-1
CDR3: CASSQDRQAEAFF
DNA: TGCGCCAGCAGCCAAGACCGACAGGCTGAAGCTTTCTTT

J: TRBJ2-7
D: NA
size: NA
V: TRBV28
CDR3: CASSLAGGLYEQYF
DNA: TGTGCCAGCAGTTTAGCTGGGGGCTTATACGAGCAGTACTTC

J: TRBJ1-5
D: TRBD1
size: NA
V: TRBV6-1
CDR3: CASSGNFQTGGMNQPQHF
DNA: TGTGCCAGCAGTGGTAACTTCCAGACAGGGGGCATGAATCAGCCCCAGCATTTT

J: TRBJ2-1
D: TRBD2
size: NA
V: TRBV6-8
CDR3: CASSYVGLAGKSYNEQFF
DNA: TGTGCCAGCAGTTATGTCGGACTAGCGGGAAAAAGCTACAATGAGCAGTTCTTC

J: TRBJ2-1
D: TRBD2
size: NA
V: TRBV5-6
CDR3: CASRTAGGPYNEQFF
DNA: TGTGCCAGCAGGACAGCGGGAGGGCCGTACAATGAGCAGTTCTTC

J: TRBJ2-5
D: TRBD2
size: NA
V: TRBV28
CDR3: CASSWLGASGSLETQYF
DNA: TGTGCCAGCAGTTGGTTGGGGGCTAGCGGGAGCCTGGAGACCCAGTACTTC

J: TRBJ2-1
D: NA
size: once
V: TRBV7-8
CDR3: CASSLVSVEQFF
DNA: TGTGCCAGCAGCTTAGTATCAGTTGAGCAGTTCTTC

J: TRBJ2-7
D: TRBD1
size: NA
V: TRBV6-5
CDR3: CASSYSATGGAGEQYF
DNA: TGTGCCAGCAGTTACTCGGCGACAGGGGGCGCGGGGGAGCAGTACTTC

J: TRBJ2-7
D: NA
size: NA
V: TRBV7-2
CDR3: CASSLEGGGDYEQYF
DNA: TGTGCCAGCAGCTTAGAGGGGGGGGGAGACTACGAGCAGTACTTC

J: TRBJ1-1
D: TRBD1
size: once
V: TRBV19
CDR3: CASSISGQGRGAEAFF
DNA: TGTGCCAGTAGTATCTCGGGACAGGGGAGAGGCGCTGAAGCTTTCTTT

J: TRBJ1-1
D: TRBD1
size: NA
V: TRBV5-1
CDR3: CASSLDGVGTGTNTEAFF
DNA: TGCGCCAGCAGCTTGGATGGCGTCGGGACAGGGACTAACACTGAAGCTTTCTTT

J: TRBJ2-2
D: TRBD2
size: NA
V: TRBV18
CDR3: CASSPRTGGSGRARLTGELFF
DNA: TGTGCCAGCTCACCGCGTACTGGCGGTAGCGGGAGGGCCCGGCTTACCGGGGAGCTGTTTTTT

J: TRBJ1-1
D: NA
size: NA
V: TRBV19
CDR3: CASSNWNRDHGAFF
DNA: TGTGCCAGTAGTAATTGGAACAGGGACCACGGGGCTTTCTTT

J: TRBJ2-1
D: TRBD2
size: NA
V: TRBV7-9
CDR3: CASRLAGGLYNEQFF
DNA: TGTGCCAGCAGGTTAGCGGGAGGCCTCTACAATGAGCAGTTCTTC

J: TRBJ2-5
D: NA
size: NA
V: TRBV2
CDR3: CASSPRGASGETQYF
DNA: TGTGCCAGCAGCCCTCGGGGGGCTAGCGGAGAGACCCAGTACTTC

J: TRBJ2-3
D: TRBD2
size: NA
V: TRBV6-1
CDR3: CASTRLAGEADTQYF
DNA: TGTGCCAGCACCCGACTAGCGGGAGAAGCAGATACGCAGTATTTT

J: TRBJ2-2
D: NA
size: NA
V: TRBV7-6
CDR3: CASSFGVGLSGELFF
DNA: TGTGCCAGCAGCTTCGGGGTGGGGTTGTCCGGGGAGCTGTTTTTT

J: TRBJ2-1
D: TRBD2
size: NA
V: TRBV29-1
CDR3: CSVVAGVTRGNEQFF
DNA: TGCAGCGTTGTAGCGGGAGTAACTAGGGGGAATGAGCAGTTCTTC

J: TRBJ2-7
D: TRBD2
size: once
V: TRBV6-5
CDR3: CASSTGLAVYEQYF
DNA: TGTGCCAGCAGTACCGGACTAGCCGTATACGAGCAGTACTTC

J: TRBJ2-2
D: TRBD1
size: NA
V: TRBV11-2
CDR3: CASSSRTGGLTGELFF
DNA: TGTGCCAGCAGTTCTCGGACAGGGGGCTTAACCGGGGAGCTGTTTTTT

J: TRBJ2-1
D: TRBD2
size: NA
V: TRBV5-6
CDR3: CASSARSGGLAYNEQFF
DNA: TGTGCCAGCAGCGCCCGGAGTGGGGGACTAGCGTACAATGAGCAGTTCTTC

J: TRBJ2-7
D: NA
size: NA
V: TRBV27
CDR3: CASRVGLVSYEQYF
DNA: TGTGCCAGCAGGGTGGGACTCGTCTCCTACGAGCAGTACTTC